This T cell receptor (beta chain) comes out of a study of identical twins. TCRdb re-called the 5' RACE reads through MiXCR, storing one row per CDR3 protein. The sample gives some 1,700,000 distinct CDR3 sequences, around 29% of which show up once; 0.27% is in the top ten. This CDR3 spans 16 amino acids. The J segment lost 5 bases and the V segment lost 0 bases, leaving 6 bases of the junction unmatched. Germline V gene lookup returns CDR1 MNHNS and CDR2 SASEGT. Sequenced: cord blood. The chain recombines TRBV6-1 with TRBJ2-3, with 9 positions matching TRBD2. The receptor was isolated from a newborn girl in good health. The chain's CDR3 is CASSEARAGGRDTQYF. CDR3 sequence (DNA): TGTGCCAGCAGTGAAGCGAGAGCGGGGGGACGAGATACGCAGTATTTT.